This TCR beta chain appears in the sequencing data of a study of blood T cell repertoires in COVID-19. V dropped 3 bases and J dropped 2 bases, with 11 bases sitting between them. CDR1 and CDR2 from the germline V gene are DFQATT and SNEGSKA (reference sequence). The CDR3 length is 13 residues. Original handling: The authors estimated nucleated cell counts from reference gene primer amplification. Sequenced by immunoSEQ multiplex PCR; TCRdb stores in-frame clones only, minus some. V and J calls and clone size are those listed in that table; D and trimming were worked out from the DNA. The repertoire consists of 250,000 to 300,000 clones, with around 89% occurring once and the leading ten covering under 2.5%.

Sequencing was carried out using peripheral blood. This sequence was found in a woman between 55 and 75 years old with COVID-19, enrolled during active disease. The rearrangement uses TRBV20-1 and TRBJ2-7; D not certain. The chain's CDR3 is CSASLATAYEQYF. As DNA, the CDR3 is TGCAGTGCTAGTCTGGCCACCGCCTACGAGCAGTACTTC.